A single sample is the source of the 20 T cell receptor beta chains below, sequenced in a study of shared clonotypes between healthy human individuals. Clones were read by immunoSEQ multiplex PCR, and TCRdb kept only the in-frame ones, dropping some. The sample consists of fewer than 400,000 clones, approximately 74% of them appearing once. Material: memory CD4+ T cells sorted from blood. Subset reported: CD45RA-negative fraction. Every receptor here comes from a man aged 25 to 40 in good health.

This sequence joins TRBV7-4 and TRBJ2-5; 7 bases agree with TRBD1. The CDR3 runs to 13 residues. V shed 7 bases, J shed 5 bases, and the junction held 7 bases outside the gene matches. CDR1 and CDR2 (germline): SGHVT, SQSDAQ. The CDR3 reads CASTLTGSETQYF. In DNA form, the CDR3 reads TGTGCCAGCACCCTGACAGGGTCGGAGACCCAGTACTTC. Together with reference TRBV7-4 and TRBJ2-5, the CDR3 gives the full variable domain: GAGVSQSPRYKVAKRGRDVALRCDSISGHVTLYWYRQTLGQGSEVLTYSQSDAQRDKSGRPSGRFSAERPERSVSTLKIQRTEQGDSAVYLCASTLTGSETQYFGPGTRLLVL.

In its sample, this clone was seen once. J is TRBJ2-3 and V is TRBV6-1, with 9 bases identical to TRBD2. CDR3 size: 15 residues. The germline CDR1 and CDR2 sequences are MNHNS and SASEGT. The J segment lost 3 bases and the V segment lost 2 bases, leaving 3 bases of the junction unmatched. CDR3 protein: CASSEPAGGTDTQYF. The CDR3 DNA follows: TGTGCCAGCAGTGAACCAGCGGGAGGTACAGATACGCAGTATTTT.

The V and J genes are TRBV28 and TRBJ2-7; D is possibly TRBD2 (7 bases). Germline V gives CDR1 MDHEN, CDR2 SYDVKM. CDR3 length equals 15 residues. Trimming removed 6 bases at V and 1 base at J, with 16 bases between. CDR3 residues: CASRRRGGGSYEQYF. The CDR3 bases are TGTGCCAGCAGACGAAGGGGGGGTGGATCCTACGAGCAGTACTTC.

This chain uses TRBV9 with TRBJ2-3; D is uncertain. CDR1 is SGDLS, CDR2 YYNGEE, per germline. This CDR3 contains 13 residues. Trimming took 4 bases from V and 2 from J, leaving 8 bases between them. DNA for the CDR3: TGTGCCAGCAGCCCCAGACCCACAGATACGCAGTATTTT. Amino acid sequence: CASSPRPTDTQYF.

The V gene is TRBV5-4, the J gene TRBJ2-7; no definite D call. This CDR3 is 13 amino acids long. CDR1 is SGHNT and CDR2 is YYREEE in the germline V gene (reference sequence). V was shortened by 0 bases and J by 2 bases, with 6 bases between the two germline ends. The CDR3 coding sequence is TGTGCCAGCAGCTTGGACACGACCTACGAGCAGTACTTC. Translation gives CASSLDTTYEQYF.

This clone was seen ten or more times. This sample also contains other DNA sequences that code for the same CDR3. The gene calls are TRBV5-4 and TRBJ1-5, with D hard to call. Trimming stripped 1 base from V and 0 bases from J, with 5 bases between. The germline gives CDR1 SGHNT, CDR2 YYREEE (reference sequence). The CDR3 spans 14 residues. The CDR3: CASSLRYSNQPQHF. The CDR3 nucleotides are TGTGCCAGCAGCTTGCGGTATAGCAATCAGCCCCAGCATTTT.

This clone came up a few times. The J gene is TRBJ1-5, the V gene TRBV5-6; 8 nucleotides align to TRBD1. CDR1 and CDR2 from the germline V gene are SGHDT and YYEEEE. With V trimmed by 4 bases and J by 4 bases, 10 bases remained unmatched. The CDR3 loop spans 16 amino acids. CDR3 region: CASSLFGQGGNQPQHF. For the CDR3, the DNA is TGTGCCAGCAGCCTCTTTGGACAGGGTGGGAATCAGCCCCAGCATTTT.

This clone turned up a few times. The V call is TRBV25-1, the J call TRBJ2-7; 9 bases agree with TRBD1. The CDR3 totals 16 residues. V shed 6 bases and J 3 bases; nucleotides not matched to a gene: 12. Germline V gene lookup returns CDR1 MGHDK and CDR2 SYGVNS. CDR3 sequence (DNA): TGTGCCAGCAGCCCACCGTCGGGACAGGGAAACTACGAGCAGTACTTC. Its protein product is CASSPPSGQGNYEQYF.

This clone was detected many times. The chain couples TRBV23-1 to TRBJ2-1, with 8 bases fitting TRBD1. TRBV23-1 has ORF status, its function being uncertain. Unmatched junction bases numbered 7, after V lost 3 bases and J lost 0 bases. The CDR3 loop spans 17 amino acids. The CDR3 region has the DNA TGCGCCAGCAGTCATCCGACAGGGGAGAGCTCCTACAATGAGCAGTTCTTC. Amino acids: CASSHPTGESSYNEQFF.

This clone was seen once. The chain carries TRBV15 and TRBJ2-3; 12 nucleotides match TRBD2. Looked up from germline, CDR1 is LNHNV and CDR2 is YYDKDF (reference sequence). The CDR3 covers 18 residues. V dropped 4 bases and J dropped 0; count of bases not matched to a gene: 8. The CDR3 DNA reads TGTGCCACCAGCAAGACTAGCGGGAGCGGTAGTAGCACAGATACGCAGTATTTT. This sequence encodes CATSKTSGSGSSTDTQYF.

The V call is TRBV6-1, the J call TRBJ2-7; tentative D call: TRBD2 (5 bases). The CDR3 is made up of 13 amino acids. Germline V lookup: CDR1 MNHNS, CDR2 SASEGT. The germline V and J ends were trimmed by 8 bases and 0 bases, with 11 bases remaining between them. CDR3 amino acids: CASGLEGSYEQYF. CDR3 bases: TGTGCCAGCGGCCTTGAGGGCTCCTACGAGCAGTACTTC.

This clone came up a few times. V usage is TRBV6-6 and J usage is TRBJ2-7; maybe TRBD2 (6 bases). Trimming cost V 7 bases and J 7 bases, with 14 bases left between them. Germline assignment: CDR1 MNHNY and CDR2 SVGAGI (reference sequence). The CDR3 spans 12 residues. The CDR3, as DNA: TGTGCCAGCAAGGGTGACGGAGGGGAGCAGTACTTC. This sequence encodes CASKGDGGEQYF.

The chain employs TRBV2 and TRBJ2-7, with 7 positions matching TRBD1. J was trimmed by 6 bases and V by 4 bases; bases with no gene match: 3. CDR1 and CDR2 (germline): SNHLY, FYNNEI. There are 12 residues in the CDR3. As DNA, the CDR3 is TGTGCCAGCAGTGCAACAGGGGTCGAGCAGTACTTC. Its protein is CASSATGVEQYF.

The chain has TRBV2 and TRBJ2-1; 9 nucleotides match TRBD2. This CDR3 comprises 13 residues. V dropped 7 bases and J dropped 7; count of bases not matched to a gene: 5. Germline CDR1 and CDR2: SNHLY and FYNNEI. In nucleotides, the CDR3 is TGTGCCAGCAAATTAACTAGCGGGAATGAGCAGTTCTTC. Translating it yields CASKLTSGNEQFF.

The V and J genes are TRBV10-2 and TRBJ2-3; D may be TRBD2 (5 bases). Germline V CDR1 and CDR2: WSHSY, SAAADI. Trimming removed 4 bases from V and 4 bases from J, with 15 bases in between. CDR3 length: 15 amino acids. CDR3 DNA: TGCGCCAGCAGTGGATTACTAGATAACGCAGATACGCAGTATTTT. Translation gives CASSGLLDNADTQYF.

V gene TRBV6-4 combines with J gene TRBJ2-1, with D uncertain. V shed 6 bases and J shed 9 bases, with 15 bases lying between them. CDR3 length: 13 amino acids. Per the germline V gene, CDR1 is MRHNA and CDR2 is SNTAGT. This CDR3 is CASSAPPPSEQFF. CDR3 bases: TGTGCCAGCAGCGCCCCTCCACCCTCTGAGCAGTTCTTC.

This chain uses TRBV30 with TRBJ1-4; D might be TRBD1 (5 bases). The CDR3 is 14 amino acids. V was shortened by 4 bases and J by 6 bases, with 15 bases between the two germline ends. Germline lookup yields CDR1 GTSNPN and CDR2 SVGIG (reference sequence). Written as DNA, the CDR3 is TGTGCCTGGACCTTCGGGGGTGGGGATGAAAAACTGTTTTTT. This sequence encodes CAWTFGGGDEKLFF.

The rearrangement joins TRBV5-6 to TRBJ2-7; D is uncertain. The CDR3 is 11 residues long. V shed 4 bases and J shed 2 bases, with 4 bases lying between them. Germline CDR1 and CDR2: SGHDT and YYEEEE. As DNA, the CDR3 is TGTGCCAGCAGCGGTACCTACGAGCAGTACTTC. Residues: CASSGTYEQYF.

This clone has just one count. This sequence joins TRBV28 and TRBJ2-7; a possible D gene is TRBD2 (5 bases). V gave up 9 bases and J gave up 2 bases, with 14 bases separating them. Germline V gene data show CDR1 as MDHEN and CDR2 as SYDVKM. The length of the CDR3 is 13 residues. The chain's CDR3 is CASCSGSAYEQYF. Written as DNA, the CDR3 is TGTGCCAGTTGTTCGGGGTCCGCCTACGAGCAGTACTTC.

The chain carries TRBV7-2 and TRBJ2-7, with TRBD1 matching over 8 bases. With 5 bases clipped from V and 2 bases from J, the junction kept 5 bases outside the gene matches. CDR3 size: 14 residues. CDR1 is SGHTA and CDR2 is FQGNSA in the germline V gene. The CDR3 region is CASSHGQGPYEQYF. CDR3 in DNA: TGTGCCAGCAGCCATGGACAGGGCCCCTACGAGCAGTACTTC.